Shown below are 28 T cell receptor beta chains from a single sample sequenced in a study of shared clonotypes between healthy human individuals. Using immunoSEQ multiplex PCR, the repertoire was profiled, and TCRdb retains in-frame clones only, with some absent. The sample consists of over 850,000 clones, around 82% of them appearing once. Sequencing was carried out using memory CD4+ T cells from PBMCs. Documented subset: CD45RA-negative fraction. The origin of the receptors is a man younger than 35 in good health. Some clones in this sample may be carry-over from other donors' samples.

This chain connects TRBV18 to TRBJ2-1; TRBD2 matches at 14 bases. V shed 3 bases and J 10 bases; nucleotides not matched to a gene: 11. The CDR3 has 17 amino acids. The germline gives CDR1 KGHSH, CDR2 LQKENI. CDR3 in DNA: TGTGCCAGCTCACCTCGTTCGGGACTAGCGGGAGCACCGGAGCAGTTCTTC. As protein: CASSPRSGLAGAPEQFF.

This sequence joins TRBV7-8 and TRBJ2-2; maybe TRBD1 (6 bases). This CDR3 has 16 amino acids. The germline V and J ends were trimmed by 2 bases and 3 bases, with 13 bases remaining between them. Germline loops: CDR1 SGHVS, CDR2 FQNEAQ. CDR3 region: CASSLLGARDTGELFF. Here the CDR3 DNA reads TGTGCCAGCAGCTTACTGGGGGCGCGAGACACCGGGGAGCTGTTTTTT.

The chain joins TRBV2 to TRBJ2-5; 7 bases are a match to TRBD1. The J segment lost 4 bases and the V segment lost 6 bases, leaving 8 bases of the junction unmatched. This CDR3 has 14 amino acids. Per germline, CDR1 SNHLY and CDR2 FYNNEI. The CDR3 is CASSNRGRLETQYF. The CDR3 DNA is TGTGCCAGCAGCAACAGGGGTCGGTTAGAGACCCAGTACTTC.

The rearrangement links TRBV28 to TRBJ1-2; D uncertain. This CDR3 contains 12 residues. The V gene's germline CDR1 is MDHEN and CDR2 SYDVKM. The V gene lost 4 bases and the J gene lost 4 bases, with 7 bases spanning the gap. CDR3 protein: CASSYRSYGYTF. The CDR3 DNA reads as TGTGCCAGCAGTTATCGCAGCTATGGCTACACCTTC.

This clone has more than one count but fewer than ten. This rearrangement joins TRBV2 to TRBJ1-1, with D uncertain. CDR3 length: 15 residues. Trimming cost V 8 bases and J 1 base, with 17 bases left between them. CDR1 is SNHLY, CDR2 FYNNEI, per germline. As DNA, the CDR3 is TGTGCCAGCCGGCGTATGCAGGAGACGAACACTGAAGCTTTCTTT. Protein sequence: CASRRMQETNTEAFF.

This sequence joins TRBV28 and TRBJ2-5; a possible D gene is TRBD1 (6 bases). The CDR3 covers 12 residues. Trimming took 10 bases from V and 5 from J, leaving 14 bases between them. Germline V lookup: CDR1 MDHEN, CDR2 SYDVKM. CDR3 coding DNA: TGTGCCACCACAGGGACCCAGGAGACCCAGTACTTC. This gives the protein CATTGTQETQYF.

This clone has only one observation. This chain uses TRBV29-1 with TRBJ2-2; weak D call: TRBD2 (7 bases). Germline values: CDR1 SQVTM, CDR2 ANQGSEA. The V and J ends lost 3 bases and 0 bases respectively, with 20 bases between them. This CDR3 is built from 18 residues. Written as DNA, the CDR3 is TGCAGCGTTGATGGGGCTTCGAGGGGGGGCCCGAACACCGGGGAGCTGTTTTTT. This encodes CSVDGASRGGPNTGELFF.

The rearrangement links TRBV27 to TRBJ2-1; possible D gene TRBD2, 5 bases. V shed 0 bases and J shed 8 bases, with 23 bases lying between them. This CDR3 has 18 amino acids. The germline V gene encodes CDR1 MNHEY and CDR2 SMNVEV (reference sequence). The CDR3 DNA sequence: TGTGCCAGCAGTTTATCGTACAACCGTGGCCGAGGGAACGATGAGCAGTTCTTC. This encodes CASSLSYNRGRGNDEQFF.

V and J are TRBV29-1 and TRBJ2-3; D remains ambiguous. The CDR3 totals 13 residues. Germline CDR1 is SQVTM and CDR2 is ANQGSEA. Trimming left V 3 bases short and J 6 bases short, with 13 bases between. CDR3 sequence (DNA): TGCAGCGTTGAGCGAGGCCCTTCGGATACGCAGTATTTT. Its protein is CSVERGPSDTQYF.

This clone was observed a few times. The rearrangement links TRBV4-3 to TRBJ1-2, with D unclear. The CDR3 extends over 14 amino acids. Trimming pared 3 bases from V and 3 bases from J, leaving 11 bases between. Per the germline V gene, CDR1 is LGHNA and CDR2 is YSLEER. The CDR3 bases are TGCGCCAGCAGCCACTCGGACGCAGACTATGGCTACACCTTC. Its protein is CASSHSDADYGYTF.

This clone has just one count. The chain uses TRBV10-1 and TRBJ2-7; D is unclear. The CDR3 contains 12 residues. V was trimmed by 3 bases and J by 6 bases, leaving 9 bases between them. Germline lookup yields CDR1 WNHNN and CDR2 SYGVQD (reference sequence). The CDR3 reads CASSEVWSEQYF. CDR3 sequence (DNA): TGCGCCAGCAGTGAAGTTTGGAGCGAGCAGTACTTC.

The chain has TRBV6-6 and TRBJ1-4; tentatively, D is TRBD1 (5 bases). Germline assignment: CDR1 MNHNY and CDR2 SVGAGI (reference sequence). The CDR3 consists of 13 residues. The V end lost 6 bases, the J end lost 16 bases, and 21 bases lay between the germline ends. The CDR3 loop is CASSYTDTGGAFF. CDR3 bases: TGTGCCAGCAGCTACACCGACACAGGAGGAGCGTTTTTT.

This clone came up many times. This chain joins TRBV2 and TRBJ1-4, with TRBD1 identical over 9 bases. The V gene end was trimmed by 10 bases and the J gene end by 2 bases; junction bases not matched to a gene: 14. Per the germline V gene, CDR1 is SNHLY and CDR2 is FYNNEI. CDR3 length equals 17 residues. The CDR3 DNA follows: TGTGCCACCCGACGGGGACAGGGAAGTAGGACTAATGAAAAACTGTTTTTT. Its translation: CATRRGQGSRTNEKLFF.

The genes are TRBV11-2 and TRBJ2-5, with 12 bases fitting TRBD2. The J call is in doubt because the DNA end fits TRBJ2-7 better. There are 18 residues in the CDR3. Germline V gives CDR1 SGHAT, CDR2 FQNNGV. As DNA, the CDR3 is TGTGCCAGCAGCCCTATTAAGGGAGGACTAGCGGGGACCTACGAGCAGTACTTC. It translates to CASSPIKGGLAGTYEQYF.

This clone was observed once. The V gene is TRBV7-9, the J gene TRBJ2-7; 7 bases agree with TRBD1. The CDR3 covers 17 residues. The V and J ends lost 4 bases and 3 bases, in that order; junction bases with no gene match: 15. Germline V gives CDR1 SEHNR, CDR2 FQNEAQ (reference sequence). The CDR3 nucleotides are TGTGCCAGCAGCTCGATCTTGGGCGGACAGGTCAGCTACGAGCAGTACTTC. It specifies CASSSILGGQVSYEQYF.

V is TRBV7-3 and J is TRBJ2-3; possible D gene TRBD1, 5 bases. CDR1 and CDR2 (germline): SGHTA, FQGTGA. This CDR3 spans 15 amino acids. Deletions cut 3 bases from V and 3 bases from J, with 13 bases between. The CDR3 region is CASSFGRNRTDTQYF. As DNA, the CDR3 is TGTGCCAGCAGCTTTGGGCGCAACAGGACAGATACGCAGTATTTT.

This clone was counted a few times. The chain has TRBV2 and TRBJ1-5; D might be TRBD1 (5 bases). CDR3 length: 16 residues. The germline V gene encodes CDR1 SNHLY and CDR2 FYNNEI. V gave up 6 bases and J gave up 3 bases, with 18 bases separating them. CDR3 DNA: TGTGCCAGCAGGGAGCGGGACGGTATAATCAATCAGCCCCAGCATTTT. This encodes CASRERDGIINQPQHF.

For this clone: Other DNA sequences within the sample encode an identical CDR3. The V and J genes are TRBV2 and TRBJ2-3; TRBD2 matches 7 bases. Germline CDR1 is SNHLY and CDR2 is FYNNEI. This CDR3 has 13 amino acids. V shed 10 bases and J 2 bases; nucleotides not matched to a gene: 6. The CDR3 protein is CAISGTITDTQYF. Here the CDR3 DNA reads TGTGCCATCTCCGGGACTATCACAGATACGCAGTATTTT.

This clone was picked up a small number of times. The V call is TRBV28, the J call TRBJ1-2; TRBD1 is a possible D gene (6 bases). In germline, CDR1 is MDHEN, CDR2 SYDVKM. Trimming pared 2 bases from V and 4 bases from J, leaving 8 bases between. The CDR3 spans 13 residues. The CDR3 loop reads CASSLEGGYGYTF. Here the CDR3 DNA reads TGTGCCAGCAGTTTAGAGGGGGGCTATGGCTACACCTTC.

Here the CDR3 DNA reads TGTGCCAGCAGCCCAGTCCTACAGGGGGCAGGCGGTGAAAAACTGTTTTTT. Translation gives CASSPVLQGAGGEKLFF. The chain combines TRBV7-2 with TRBJ1-4, with TRBD1 identical over 9 bases. Germline V gives CDR1 SGHTA, CDR2 FQGNSA. With 5 bases clipped from V and 7 bases from J, the junction kept 14 bases outside the gene matches. The CDR3 spans 17 residues. The complete variable domain, with remaining parts taken from reference TRBV7-2 and TRBJ1-4, reads GAGVSQSPSNKVTEKGKDVELRCDPISGHTALYWYRQSLGQGLEFLIYFQGNSAPDKSGLPSDRFSAERTGGSVSTLTIQRTQQEDSAVYLCASSPVLQGAGGEKLFFGSGTQLSVL.

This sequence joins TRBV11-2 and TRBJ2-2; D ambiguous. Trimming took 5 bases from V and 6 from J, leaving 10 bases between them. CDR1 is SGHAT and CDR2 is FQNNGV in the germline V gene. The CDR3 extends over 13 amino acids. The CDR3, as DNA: TGTGCCAGCAGCCCTCAGTTACCCGGGGAGCTGTTTTTT. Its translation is CASSPQLPGELFF.

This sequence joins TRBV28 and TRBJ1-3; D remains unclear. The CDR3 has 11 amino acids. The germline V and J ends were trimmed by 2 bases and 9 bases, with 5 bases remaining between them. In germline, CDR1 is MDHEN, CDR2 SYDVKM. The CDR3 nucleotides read TGTGCCAGCAGTTTAGGCGGCACCATATATTTT. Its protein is CASSLGGTIYF. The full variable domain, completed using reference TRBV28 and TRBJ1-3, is DVKVTQSSRYLVKRTGEKVFLECVQDMDHENMFWYRQDPGLGLRLIYFSYDVKMKEKGDIPEGYSVSREKKERFSLILESASTNQTSMYLCASSLGGTIYFGEGSWLTVV.

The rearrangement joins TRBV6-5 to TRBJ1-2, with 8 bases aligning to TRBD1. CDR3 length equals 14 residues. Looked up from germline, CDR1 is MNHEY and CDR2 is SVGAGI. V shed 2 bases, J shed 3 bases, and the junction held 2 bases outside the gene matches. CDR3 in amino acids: CASSYQTGDYGYTF. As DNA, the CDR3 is TGTGCCAGCAGTTACCAGACAGGGGACTATGGCTACACCTTC.

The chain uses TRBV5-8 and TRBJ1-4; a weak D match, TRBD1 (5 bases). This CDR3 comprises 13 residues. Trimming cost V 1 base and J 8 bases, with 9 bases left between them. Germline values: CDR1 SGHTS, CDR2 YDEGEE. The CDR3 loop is CASSLLRDEKLFF. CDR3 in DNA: TGTGCCAGCAGCTTGCTGAGGGACGAAAAACTGTTTTTT.

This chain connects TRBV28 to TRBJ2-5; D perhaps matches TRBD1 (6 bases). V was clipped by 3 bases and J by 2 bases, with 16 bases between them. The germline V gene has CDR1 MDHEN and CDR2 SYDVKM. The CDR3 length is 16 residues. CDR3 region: CASSFVGGLEQETQYF. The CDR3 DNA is TGTGCCAGCAGTTTCGTAGGGGGTCTGGAACAAGAGACCCAGTACTTC.

The CDR3 protein is CASSPRTNLQETQYF. The DNA of the CDR3 is TGCGCCAGCAGCCCTCGGACTAACCTCCAAGAGACCCAGTACTTC. V usage is TRBV5-1 and J usage is TRBJ2-5; tentative D call: TRBD2 (6 bases). With 4 bases removed from V and 1 base from J, the gap between germline ends came to 14 bases. The CDR3 is 15 residues long. Germline CDR1 reads SGHRS; CDR2 reads YFSETQ.

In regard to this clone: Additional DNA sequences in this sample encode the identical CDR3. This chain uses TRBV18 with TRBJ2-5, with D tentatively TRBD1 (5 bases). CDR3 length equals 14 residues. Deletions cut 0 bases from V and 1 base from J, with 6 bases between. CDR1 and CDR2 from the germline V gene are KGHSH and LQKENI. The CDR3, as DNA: TGTGCCAGCTCACCACCGGGGCTCCAAGAGACCCAGTACTTC. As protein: CASSPPGLQETQYF.

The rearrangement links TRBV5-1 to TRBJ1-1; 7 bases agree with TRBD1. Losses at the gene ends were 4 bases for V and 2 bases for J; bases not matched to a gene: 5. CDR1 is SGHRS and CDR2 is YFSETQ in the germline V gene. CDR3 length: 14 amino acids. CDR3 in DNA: TGCGCCAGCAGCAACCGGGACAGTAACACTGAAGCTTTCTTT. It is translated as CASSNRDSNTEAFF.